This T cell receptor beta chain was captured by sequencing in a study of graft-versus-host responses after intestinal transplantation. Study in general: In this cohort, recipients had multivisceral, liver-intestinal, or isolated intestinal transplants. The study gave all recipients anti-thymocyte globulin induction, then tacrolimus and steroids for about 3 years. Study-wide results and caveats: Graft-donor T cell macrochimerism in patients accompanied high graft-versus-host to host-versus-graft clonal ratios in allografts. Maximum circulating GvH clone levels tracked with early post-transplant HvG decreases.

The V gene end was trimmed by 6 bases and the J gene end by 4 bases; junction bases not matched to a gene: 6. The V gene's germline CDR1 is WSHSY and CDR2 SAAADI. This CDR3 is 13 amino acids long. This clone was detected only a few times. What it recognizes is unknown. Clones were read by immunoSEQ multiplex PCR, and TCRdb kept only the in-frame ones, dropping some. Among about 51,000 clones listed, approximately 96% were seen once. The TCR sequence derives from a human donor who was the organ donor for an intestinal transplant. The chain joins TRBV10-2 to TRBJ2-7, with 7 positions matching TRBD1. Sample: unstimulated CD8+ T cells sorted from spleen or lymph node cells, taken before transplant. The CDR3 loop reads CASSTGQRYEQYF. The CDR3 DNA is TGCGCCAGCAGCACGGGACAGCGGTACGAGCAGTACTTC.